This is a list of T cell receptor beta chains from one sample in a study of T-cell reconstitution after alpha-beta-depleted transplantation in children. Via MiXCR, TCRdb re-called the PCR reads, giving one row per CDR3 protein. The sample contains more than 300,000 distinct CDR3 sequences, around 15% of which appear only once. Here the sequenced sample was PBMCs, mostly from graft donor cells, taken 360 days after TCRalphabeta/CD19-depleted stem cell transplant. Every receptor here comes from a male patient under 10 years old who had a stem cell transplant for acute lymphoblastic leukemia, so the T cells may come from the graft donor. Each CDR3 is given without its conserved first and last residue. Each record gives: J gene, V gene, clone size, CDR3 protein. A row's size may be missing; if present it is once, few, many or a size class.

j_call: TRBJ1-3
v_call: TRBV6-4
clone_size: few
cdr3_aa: ASSPRPGALLRSGNTIY

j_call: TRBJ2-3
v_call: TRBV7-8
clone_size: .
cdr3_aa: ASSLTSGRDTQY

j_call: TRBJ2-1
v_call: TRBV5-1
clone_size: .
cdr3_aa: ASSYRQGWRYEQF

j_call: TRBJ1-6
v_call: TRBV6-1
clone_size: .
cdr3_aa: ASRRTATDNSPLH

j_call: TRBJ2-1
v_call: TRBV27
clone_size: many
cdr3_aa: ASSLLAGGVYNEQF

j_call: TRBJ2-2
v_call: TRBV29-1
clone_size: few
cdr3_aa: SVRPRGTPSNTGELF

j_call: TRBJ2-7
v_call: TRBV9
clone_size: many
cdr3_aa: ASSVWGSGEQY

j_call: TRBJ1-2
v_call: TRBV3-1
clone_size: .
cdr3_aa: ASSQALGTGEGYT

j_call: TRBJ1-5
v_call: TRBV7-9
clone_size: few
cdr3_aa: ASSFEAGREPQH

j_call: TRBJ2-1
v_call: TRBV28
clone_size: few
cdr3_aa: ASSFWLAGNEQF

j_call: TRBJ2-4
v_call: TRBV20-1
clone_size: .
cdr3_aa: SATLRQRPIPKNIQY

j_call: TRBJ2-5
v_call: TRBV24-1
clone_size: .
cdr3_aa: ATSDRLLETQY

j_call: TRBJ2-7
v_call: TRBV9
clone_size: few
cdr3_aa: ASSVDLISLEQY

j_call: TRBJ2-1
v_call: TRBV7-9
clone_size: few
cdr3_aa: ASRGGTDPYNEQF

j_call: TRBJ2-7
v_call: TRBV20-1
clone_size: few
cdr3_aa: SANTPALATYEQY

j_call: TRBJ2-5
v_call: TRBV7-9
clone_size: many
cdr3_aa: ASSLNPALPKETQY

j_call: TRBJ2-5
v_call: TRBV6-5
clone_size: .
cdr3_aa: ASSYLGLAGGRLPETQY

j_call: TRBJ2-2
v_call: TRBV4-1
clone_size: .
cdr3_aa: ASSLPGTTGELF

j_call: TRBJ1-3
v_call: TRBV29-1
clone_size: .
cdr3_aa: SVGSGHLRSGNTIY

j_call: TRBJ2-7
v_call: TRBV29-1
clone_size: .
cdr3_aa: SASGGFDYEQY

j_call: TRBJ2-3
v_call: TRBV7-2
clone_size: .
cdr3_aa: ASSLGGRGPTDTQY

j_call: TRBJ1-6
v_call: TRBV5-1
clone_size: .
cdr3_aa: ASSPGRNNSPLH

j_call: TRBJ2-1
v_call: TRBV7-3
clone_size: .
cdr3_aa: ASSTTGEGEQF

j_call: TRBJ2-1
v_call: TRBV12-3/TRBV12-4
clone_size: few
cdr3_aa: ASSLSERAYNEQF

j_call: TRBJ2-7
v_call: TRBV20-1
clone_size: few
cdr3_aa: SAERTGRYEQY

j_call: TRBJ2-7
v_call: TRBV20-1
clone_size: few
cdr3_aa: SARPYYGLAGENYEQY

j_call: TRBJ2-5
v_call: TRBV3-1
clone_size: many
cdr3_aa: ASSLRGGIETQY

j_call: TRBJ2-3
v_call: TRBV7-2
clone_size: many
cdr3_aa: ASSLRGTSGTDTQY

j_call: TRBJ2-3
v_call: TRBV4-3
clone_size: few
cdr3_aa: ASSQEARPDTQY

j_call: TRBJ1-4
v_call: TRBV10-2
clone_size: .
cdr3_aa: ASGPGRLRESTNEKLF

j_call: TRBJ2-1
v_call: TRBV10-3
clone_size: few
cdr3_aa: AITRGSTSSSNEQF

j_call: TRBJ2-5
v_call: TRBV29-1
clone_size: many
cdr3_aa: SVEGETGVLETQY

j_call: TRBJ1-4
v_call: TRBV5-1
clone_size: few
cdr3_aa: ASSLSGREDEKLF

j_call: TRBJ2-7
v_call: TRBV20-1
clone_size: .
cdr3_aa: SAREQGFEQY

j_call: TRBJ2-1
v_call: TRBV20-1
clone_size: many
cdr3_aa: SARVAASGSNEQF

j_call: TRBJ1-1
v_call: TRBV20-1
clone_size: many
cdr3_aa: SATTGEVLNTEAF

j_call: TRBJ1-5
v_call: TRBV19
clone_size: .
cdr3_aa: ASNGGSGGNQPQH

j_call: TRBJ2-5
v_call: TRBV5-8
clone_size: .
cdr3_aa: ASRRFMRETQY

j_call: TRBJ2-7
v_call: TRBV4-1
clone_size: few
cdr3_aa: ASSQAARKGQSSYEQY

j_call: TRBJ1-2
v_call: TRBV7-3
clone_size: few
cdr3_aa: ASSPRAGGANGYT

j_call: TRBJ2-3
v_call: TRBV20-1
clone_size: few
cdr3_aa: SARRGEAGRSDTQY

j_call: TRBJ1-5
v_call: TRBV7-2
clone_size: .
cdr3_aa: ASSREVTPQAQH

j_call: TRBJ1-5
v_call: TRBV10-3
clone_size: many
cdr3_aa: AISPQGDQPQH

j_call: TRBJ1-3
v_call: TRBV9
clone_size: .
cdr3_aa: ASSGTGGYTIY

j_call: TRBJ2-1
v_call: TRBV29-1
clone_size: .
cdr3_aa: SVEYPWIWPARALYNEQF

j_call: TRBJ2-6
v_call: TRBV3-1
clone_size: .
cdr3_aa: ASSQAGTVSSGANVLT

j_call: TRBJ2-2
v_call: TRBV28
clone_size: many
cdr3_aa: ASSSSATGELF

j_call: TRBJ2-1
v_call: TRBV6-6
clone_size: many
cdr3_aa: ASSRDVDNEQF

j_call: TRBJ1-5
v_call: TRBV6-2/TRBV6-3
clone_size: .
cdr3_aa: ASRAGPGDVPGSNQPQH

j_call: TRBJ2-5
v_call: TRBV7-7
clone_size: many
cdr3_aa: ASSLAAGVAGETQY

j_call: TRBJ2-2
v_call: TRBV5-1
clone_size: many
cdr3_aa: ASSSTFGGPNTGELF

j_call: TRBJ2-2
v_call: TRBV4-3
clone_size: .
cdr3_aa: ASSQQRSGELF

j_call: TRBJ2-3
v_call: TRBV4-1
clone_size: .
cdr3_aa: ASSQDRAVTDTQY

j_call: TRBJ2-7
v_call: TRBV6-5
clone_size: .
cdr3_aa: ASSYWTGVGGSYEQY

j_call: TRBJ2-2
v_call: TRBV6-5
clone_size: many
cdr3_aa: ASSYGPHNTGELF